This T cell receptor beta chain was obtained from a study of neurological immune-mediated disorders. CDR1 is SGHRS, CDR2 YFSETQ, per germline. Trimming shortened V by 4 bases and J by 8 bases, and 15 bases separated the two germline ends. CDR3 length equals 13 residues. TCRdb fed the 5' RACE reads into MiXCR, producing one record per CDR3 protein. The table includes around 83,000 distinct CDR3 sequences, 13% to 15% detected once. This clonotype has ten or more counts. J is TRBJ1-2 and V is TRBV5-1; D remains ambiguous. The specimen sequenced was PBMCs. The receptor comes from a woman aged 50 to 65 in good health. The CDR3 protein is CASSPRTAGGYTF. The CDR3, as DNA: TGCGCCAGCAGCCCTCGGACGGCTGGAGGCTACACCTTC.